The 5 T cell receptor beta chains below come from one sample, sequenced in a study of human T cells and chemical hapten exposure. Stated time point: patch test 3, about 24 weeks after DPC sensitization. The treatment was: therapeutic diphenylcyclopropenone sensitization with weekly scalp DPC. TCRdb itself ran the RACE reads through MiXCR, one entry per CDR3 protein. This repertoire shows some 89,000 distinct CDR3 sequences, roughly a quarter found once; its top ten account for around a tenth. The starting material was whole blood, obtained in connection with sensitization to the hapten diphenylcyclopropenone (DPC). These receptor sequences come from a man between 40 and 49 years old with alopecia areata. Some clones in this sample may be carry-over from other donors' samples.

The chain is built from TRBV10-3 and TRBJ1-6, with D possibly matching TRBD1 (5 bases). From germline, CDR1 is ENHRY and CDR2 SYGVKD. CDR3 size: 16 residues. Trimming shortened V by 5 bases and J by 7 bases, and 18 bases separated the two germline ends. CDR3 bases: TGTGCCATCAGTCCCACCGGGGGGGGAAAGAATTCACCCCTCCACTTT. This encodes CAISPTGGGKNSPLHF.

In DNA form, the CDR3 reads TGCAGCGTTGTGAAGTTAGGGGATTGGACTGAAGCTTTCTTT. It specifies CSVVKLGDWTEAFF. The chain recombines TRBV29-1 with TRBJ1-1; D is perhaps TRBD1 (5 bases). The CDR3 extends over 14 amino acids. Trimming shortened V by 4 bases and J by 5 bases, and 17 bases separated the two germline ends. Germline V gene sequence: CDR1 SQVTM, CDR2 ANQGSEA.

The chain recombines TRBV20-1 with TRBJ2-5, with 9 bases fitting TRBD2. CDR1 is DFQATT, CDR2 SNEGSKA, per germline (reference sequence). V lost 5 bases and J lost 2; bases outside the gene matches: 9. The CDR3 covers 15 residues. This CDR3 is CSAPPRAGGQETQYF. The CDR3 bases are TGCAGTGCTCCCCCGCGAGCGGGAGGACAAGAGACCCAGTACTTC.

This clonotype was detected many times. The chain links TRBV10-3 to TRBJ2-7; 7 bases map to TRBD1. CDR1 and CDR2 (germline): ENHRY, SYGVKD. V shed 0 bases and J 5 bases; nucleotides not matched to a gene: 10. The CDR3 is 16 amino acids. The DNA for the CDR3 is TGTGCCATCAGTGAGTCGATAGGACAGGCGAGTCACGAGCAGTACTTC. Amino acid sequence: CAISESIGQASHEQYF.

This chain joins TRBV20-1 and TRBJ2-4; D unclear. The germline V and J ends were trimmed by 5 bases and 1 base, with 15 bases remaining between them. The CDR3 consists of 15 residues. Germline loops: CDR1 DFQATT, CDR2 SNEGSKA (reference sequence). The CDR3 nucleotides are TGCAGTGCTCCCCGACCCGGCCAGGCCAAAAACATTCAGTACTTC. It is translated as CSAPRPGQAKNIQYF.